Detailed here is one T cell receptor beta chain. This sample is drawn from a study of CD8 T cells in Susac syndrome. Random hexamers were used to reverse transcribe about 0.45 to 1 ug of RNA. Using its own MiXCR run on the immunoSEQ multiplex PCR reads, TCRdb lists one record per CDR3 protein. The table has 150,000 to 180,000 distinct CDR3 sequences, roughly 94% seen once. High-throughput TCR beta sequencing covered peripheral CD8+ and CD4+ T cells. V was shortened by 6 bases and J by 4 bases, with 7 bases between the two germline ends. There are 12 residues in the CDR3. The TCR originated in a human donor with multiple sclerosis. The chain links TRBV12-3 or TRBV12-4 to TRBJ1-5; D unclear. Sequences were obtained from CD8+ T cells from PBMCs. The CDR3: CASRSGNQPQHF. The CDR3 coding sequence is TGTGCCAGCAGGTCCGGGAATCAGCCCCAGCATTTT.